This T cell receptor (beta chain) was sequenced for a study of T cells in Graves' hyperthyroidism and ophthalmopathy. Study-level results: Most expanded thyroid clonotypes above 0.001 also appeared in blood.

The germline CDR1 and CDR2 sequences are ENHRY and SYGVKD. There are 13 residues in the CDR3. Trimming removed 3 bases at V and 2 bases at J, with 7 bases between. Hyperthyroidism of Graves' type that showed no ophthalmopathy progression within 18 months was stable. This clonotype was seen many times. Its antigen is currently unknown. The source material, RNA transcripts, was used to amplify TCR beta CDR3 regions. The HTBI set primed first-round TCR CDR3 RT-PCR. Via MiXCR, TCRdb re-called the multiplex PCR reads, giving one row per CDR3 protein. This sample has a few hundred thousand distinct CDR3 sequences, with around 21% found just once.

The TCR sequence derives from a man between 18 and 29 years old with Graves' hyperthyroidism. The sequenced material came from blood. The chain links TRBV10-3 to TRBJ1-2, with D perhaps matching TRBD1 (6 bases). The CDR3 coding sequence is TGTGCCATCAGTGAAACAGGGAACTATGGCTACACCTTC. It translates to CAISETGNYGYTF.